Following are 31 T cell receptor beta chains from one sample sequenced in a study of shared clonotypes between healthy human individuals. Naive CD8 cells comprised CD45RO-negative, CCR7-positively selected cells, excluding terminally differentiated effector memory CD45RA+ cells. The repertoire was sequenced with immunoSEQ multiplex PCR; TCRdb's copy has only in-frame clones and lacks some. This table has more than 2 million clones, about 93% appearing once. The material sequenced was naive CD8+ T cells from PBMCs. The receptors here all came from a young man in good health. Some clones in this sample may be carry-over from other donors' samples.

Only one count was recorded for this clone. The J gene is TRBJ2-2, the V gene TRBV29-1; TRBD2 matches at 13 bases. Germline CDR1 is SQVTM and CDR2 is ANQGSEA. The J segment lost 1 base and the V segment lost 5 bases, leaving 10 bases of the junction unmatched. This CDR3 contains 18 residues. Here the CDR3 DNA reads TGCAGCGTTAAACTAGCGGGAGGGCCAACGGGGAACACCGGGGAGCTGTTTTTT. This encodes CSVKLAGGPTGNTGELFF.

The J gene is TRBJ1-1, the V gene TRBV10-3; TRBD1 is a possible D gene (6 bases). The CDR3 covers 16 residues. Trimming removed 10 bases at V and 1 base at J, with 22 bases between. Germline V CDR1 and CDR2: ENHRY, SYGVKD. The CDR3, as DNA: TGTGCCACCCGGGGGGCAGGGTCCCCGCGGAACACTGAAGCTTTCTTT. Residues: CATRGAGSPRNTEAFF.

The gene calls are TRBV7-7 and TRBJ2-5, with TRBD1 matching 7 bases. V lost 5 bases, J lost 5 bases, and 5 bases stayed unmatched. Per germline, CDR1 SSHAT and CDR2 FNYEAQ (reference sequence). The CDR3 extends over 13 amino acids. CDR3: CASSVTGLETQYF. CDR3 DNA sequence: TGTGCCAGCAGCGTGACAGGGCTGGAGACCCAGTACTTC.

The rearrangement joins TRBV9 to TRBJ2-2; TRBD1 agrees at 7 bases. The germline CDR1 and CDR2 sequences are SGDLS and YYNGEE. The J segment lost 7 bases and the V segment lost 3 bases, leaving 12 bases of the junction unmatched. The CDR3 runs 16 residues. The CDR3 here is CASSESPRDSGGELFF. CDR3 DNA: TGTGCCAGCAGCGAATCACCCCGGGACAGTGGCGGGGAGCTGTTTTTT.

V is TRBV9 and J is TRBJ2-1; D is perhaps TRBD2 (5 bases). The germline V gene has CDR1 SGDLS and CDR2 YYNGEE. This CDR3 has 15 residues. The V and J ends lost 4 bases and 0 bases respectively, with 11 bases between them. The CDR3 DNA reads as TGTGCCAGCAGCCCGCGGACTGTCTCCTACAATGAGCAGTTCTTC. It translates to CASSPRTVSYNEQFF.

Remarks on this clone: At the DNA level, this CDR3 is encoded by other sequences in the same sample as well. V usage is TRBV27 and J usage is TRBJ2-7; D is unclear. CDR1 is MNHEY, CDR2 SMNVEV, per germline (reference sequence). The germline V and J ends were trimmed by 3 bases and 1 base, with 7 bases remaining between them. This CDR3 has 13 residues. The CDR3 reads CASSLIQSYEQYF. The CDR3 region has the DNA TGTGCCAGCAGTTTGATCCAATCCTACGAGCAGTACTTC.

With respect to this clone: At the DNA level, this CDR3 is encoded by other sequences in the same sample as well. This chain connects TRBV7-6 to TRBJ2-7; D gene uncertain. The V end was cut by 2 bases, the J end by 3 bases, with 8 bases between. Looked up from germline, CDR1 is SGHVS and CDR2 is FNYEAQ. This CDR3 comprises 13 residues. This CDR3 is CASSLTSSYEQYF. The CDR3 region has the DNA TGTGCCAGCAGCTTAACAAGCAGCTACGAGCAGTACTTC.

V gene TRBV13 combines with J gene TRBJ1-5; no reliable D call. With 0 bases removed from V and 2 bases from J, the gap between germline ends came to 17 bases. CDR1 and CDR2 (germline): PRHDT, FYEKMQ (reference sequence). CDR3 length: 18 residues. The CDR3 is CASSLGPGAEDGNQPQHF. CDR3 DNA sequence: TGTGCCAGCAGCTTAGGCCCTGGCGCCGAGGACGGCAATCAGCCCCAGCATTTT.

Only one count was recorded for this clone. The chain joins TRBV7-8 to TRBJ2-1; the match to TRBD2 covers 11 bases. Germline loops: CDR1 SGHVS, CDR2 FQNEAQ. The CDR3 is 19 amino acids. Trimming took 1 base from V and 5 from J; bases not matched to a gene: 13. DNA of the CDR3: TGTGCCAGCAGCTTAGACTACGGCTGGGGACTAGCGGACGACAATGAGCAGTTCTTC. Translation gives CASSLDYGWGLADDNEQFF.

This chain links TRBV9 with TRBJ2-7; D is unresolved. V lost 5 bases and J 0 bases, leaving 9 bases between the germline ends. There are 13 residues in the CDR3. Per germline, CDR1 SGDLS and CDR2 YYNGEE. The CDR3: CASSGPHSYEQYF. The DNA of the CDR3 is TGTGCCAGCAGTGGACCGCACTCCTACGAGCAGTACTTC.

The CDR3 DNA follows: TGTGCCAGCAGCTTGACGGGGGGCGTGGGCTACACCTTC. Translation: CASSLTGGVGYTF. The chain links TRBV5-4 to TRBJ1-2; possibly TRBD1 for D (6 bases). V lost 1 base to trimming and J lost 8 bases, with 12 bases between them. The CDR3 length is 13 residues. CDR1 and CDR2 from the germline V gene are SGHNT and YYREEE (reference sequence).

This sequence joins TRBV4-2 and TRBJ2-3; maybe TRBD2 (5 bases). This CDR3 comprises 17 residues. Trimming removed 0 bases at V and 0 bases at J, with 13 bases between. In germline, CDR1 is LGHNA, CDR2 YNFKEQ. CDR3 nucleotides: TGTGCCAGCAGCCAAGATTTGAGGGAAATCAGCACAGATACGCAGTATTTT. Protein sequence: CASSQDLREISTDTQYF.

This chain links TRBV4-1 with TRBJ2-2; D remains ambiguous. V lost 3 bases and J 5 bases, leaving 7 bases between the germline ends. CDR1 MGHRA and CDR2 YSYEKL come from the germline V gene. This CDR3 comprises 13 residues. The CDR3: CASSQIGTGELFF. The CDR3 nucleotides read TGCGCCAGCAGCCAGATCGGGACCGGGGAGCTGTTTTTT.

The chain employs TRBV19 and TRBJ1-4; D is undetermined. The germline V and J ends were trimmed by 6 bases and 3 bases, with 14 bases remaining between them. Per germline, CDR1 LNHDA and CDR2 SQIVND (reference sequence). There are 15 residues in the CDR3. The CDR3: CASSVRVQANEKLFF. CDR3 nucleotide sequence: TGTGCCAGTAGCGTCCGGGTCCAAGCTAATGAAAAACTGTTTTTT.

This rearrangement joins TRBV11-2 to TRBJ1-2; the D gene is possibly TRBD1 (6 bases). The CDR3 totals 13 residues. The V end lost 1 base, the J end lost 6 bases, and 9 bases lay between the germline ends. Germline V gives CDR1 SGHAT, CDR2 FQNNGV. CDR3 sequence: CASSLGGGNGYTF. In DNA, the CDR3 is TGTGCCAGCAGCTTAGGAGGGGGGAATGGCTACACCTTC.

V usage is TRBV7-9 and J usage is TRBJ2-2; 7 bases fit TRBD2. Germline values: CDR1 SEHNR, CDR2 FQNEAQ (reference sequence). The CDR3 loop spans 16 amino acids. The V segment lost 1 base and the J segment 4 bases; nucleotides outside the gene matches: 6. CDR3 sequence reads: CASSLGSIAGTGELFF. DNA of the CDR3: TGTGCCAGCAGCTTAGGGTCCATAGCGGGCACCGGGGAGCTGTTTTTT.

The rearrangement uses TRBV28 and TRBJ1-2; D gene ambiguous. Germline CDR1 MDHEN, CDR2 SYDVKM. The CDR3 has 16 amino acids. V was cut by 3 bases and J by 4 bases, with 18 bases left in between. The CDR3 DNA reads TGTGCCAGCAGTTTCGAACGACACCGGGTCCCCTATGGCTACACCTTC. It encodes CASSFERHRVPYGYTF.

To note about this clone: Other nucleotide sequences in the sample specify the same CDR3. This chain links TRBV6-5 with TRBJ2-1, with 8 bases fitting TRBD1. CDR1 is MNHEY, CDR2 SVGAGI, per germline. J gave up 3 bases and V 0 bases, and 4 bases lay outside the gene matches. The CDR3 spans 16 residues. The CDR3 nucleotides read TGTGCCAGCAGTTACTCGACAGGGGAACTCTACAATGAGCAGTTCTTC. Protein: CASSYSTGELYNEQFF.

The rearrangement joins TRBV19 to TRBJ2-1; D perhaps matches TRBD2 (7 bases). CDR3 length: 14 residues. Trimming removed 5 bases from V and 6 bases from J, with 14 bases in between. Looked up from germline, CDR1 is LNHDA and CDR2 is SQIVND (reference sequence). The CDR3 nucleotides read TGTGCCAGTAGTGCGGGGGCCCGCGGCAATGAGCAGTTCTTC. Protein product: CASSAGARGNEQFF.

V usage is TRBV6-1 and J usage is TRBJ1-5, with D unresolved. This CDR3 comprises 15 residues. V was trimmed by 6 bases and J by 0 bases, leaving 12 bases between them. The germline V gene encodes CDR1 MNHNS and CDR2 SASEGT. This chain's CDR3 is CASRGRGYSNQPQHF. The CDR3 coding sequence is TGTGCCAGCAGAGGACGAGGTTATAGCAATCAGCCCCAGCATTTT.

The CDR3, as DNA: TGTGCCAGCAGCTTAGGAGGTCTCCATGGCTATGGCTACACCTTC. Protein: CASSLGGLHGYGYTF. The chain carries TRBV7-8 and TRBJ1-2; no clear D. This CDR3 spans 15 amino acids. Germline values: CDR1 SGHVS, CDR2 FQNEAQ. V was trimmed by 1 base and J by 4 bases, leaving 13 bases between them.

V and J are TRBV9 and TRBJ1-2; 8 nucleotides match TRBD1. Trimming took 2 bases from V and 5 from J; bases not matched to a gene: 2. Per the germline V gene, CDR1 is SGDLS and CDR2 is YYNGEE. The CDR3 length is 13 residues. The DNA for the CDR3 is TGTGCCAGCAGCGTCCGACAGGGGTATGGCTACACCTTC. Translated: CASSVRQGYGYTF.

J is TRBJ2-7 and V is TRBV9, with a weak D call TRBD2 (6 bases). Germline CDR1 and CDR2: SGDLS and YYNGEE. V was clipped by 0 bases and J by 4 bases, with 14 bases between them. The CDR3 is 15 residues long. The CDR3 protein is CASSVGPRESYEQYF. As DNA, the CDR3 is TGTGCCAGCAGCGTAGGGCCCCGGGAGTCGTACGAGCAGTACTTC. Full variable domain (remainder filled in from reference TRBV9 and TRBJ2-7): DSGVTQTPKHLITATGQRVTLRCSPRSGDLSVYWYQQSLDQGLQFLIQYYNGEERAKGNILERFSAQQFPDLHSELNLSSLELGDSALYFCASSVGPRESYEQYFGPGTRLTVT.

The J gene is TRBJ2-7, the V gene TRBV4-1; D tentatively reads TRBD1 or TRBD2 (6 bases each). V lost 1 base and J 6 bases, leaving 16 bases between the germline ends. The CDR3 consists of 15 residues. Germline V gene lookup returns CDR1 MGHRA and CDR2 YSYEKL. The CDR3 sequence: CASSQGAGGGSEQYF. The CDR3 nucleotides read TGCGCCAGCAGCCAAGGAGCCGGAGGGGGATCCGAGCAGTACTTC.

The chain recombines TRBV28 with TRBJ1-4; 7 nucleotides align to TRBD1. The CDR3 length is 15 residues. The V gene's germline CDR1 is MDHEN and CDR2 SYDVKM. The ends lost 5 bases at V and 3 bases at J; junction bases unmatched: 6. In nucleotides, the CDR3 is TGTGCCAGCAGTCCTGGGACAGTGGCTAATGAAAAACTGTTTTTT. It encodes CASSPGTVANEKLFF.

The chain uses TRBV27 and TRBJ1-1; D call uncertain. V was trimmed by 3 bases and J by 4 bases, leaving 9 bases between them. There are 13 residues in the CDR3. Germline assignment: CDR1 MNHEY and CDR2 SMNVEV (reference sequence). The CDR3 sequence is CASSFSGLTEAFF. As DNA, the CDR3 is TGTGCCAGCAGTTTTAGTGGGCTCACTGAAGCTTTCTTT.

The CDR3 protein is CASSIGQIGELFF. For the CDR3, the DNA is TGTGCCAGTAGTATAGGCCAGATCGGGGAGCTGTTTTTT. The chain recombines TRBV19 with TRBJ2-2, with D uncertain. Trimming removed 1 base from V and 7 bases from J, with 7 bases in between. Germline CDR1 reads LNHDA; CDR2 reads SQIVND (reference sequence). This CDR3 has 13 amino acids.

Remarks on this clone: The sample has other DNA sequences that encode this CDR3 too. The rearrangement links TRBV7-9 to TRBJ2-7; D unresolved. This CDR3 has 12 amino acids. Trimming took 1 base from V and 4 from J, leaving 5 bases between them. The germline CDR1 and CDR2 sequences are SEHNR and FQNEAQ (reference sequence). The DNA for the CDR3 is TGTGCCAGCAGCTTAGGGGTTTACGAGCAGTACTTC. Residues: CASSLGVYEQYF.

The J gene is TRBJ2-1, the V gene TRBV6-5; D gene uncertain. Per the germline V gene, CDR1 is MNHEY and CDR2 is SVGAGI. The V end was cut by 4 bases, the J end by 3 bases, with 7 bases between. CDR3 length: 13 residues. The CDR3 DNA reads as TGTGCCAGCAGTTTTGACAACTACAATGAGCAGTTCTTC. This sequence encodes CASSFDNYNEQFF.

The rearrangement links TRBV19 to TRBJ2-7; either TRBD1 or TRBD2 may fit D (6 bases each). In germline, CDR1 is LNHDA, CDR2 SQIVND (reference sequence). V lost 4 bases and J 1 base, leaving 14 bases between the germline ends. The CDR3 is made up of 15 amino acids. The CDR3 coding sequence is TGTGCCAGTAGTAGTCCGGGGGCGGGATCCTACGAGCAGTACTTC. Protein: CASSSPGAGSYEQYF.

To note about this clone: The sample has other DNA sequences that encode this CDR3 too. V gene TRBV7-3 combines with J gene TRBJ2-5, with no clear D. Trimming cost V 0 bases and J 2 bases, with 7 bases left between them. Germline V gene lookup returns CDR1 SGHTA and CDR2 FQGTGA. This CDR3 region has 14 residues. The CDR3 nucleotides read TGTGCCAGCAGCTTAACGGGTGGTCAAGAGACCCAGTACTTC. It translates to CASSLTGGQETQYF.